This T cell receptor beta chain derives from a study of molecular identifiers for immune sequencing clone quantification (dated by TCRdb to the late 2010s). Background on the whole study: For a replicate experiment, RNA from approximately 20,000 or 100,000 naive CD8 T cells was divided into five aliquots, and four of the five aliquots were sequenced. This methods study used CD8 T cells to benchmark TCR RNA copy counting and molecular-identifier clustering-based TCR repertoire sequencing (MIDCIRS). Overall study results and their limits: Spiked-in Jurkat TCR RNA equivalent to a single cell was reported to be detectable even among one million naive CD8 T cells. Identical TCR molecules sharing a barcode could cause highly expanded clone sizes to be underestimated. About three recovered TCR RNA copies per cell were obtained by modeling, versus roughly 9.1 by digital PCR, implying a capture efficiency of about 30%. Clones above 20 RNA copies held over 98% of molecules in CMV-specific effector cells but under 1% in naive cells. The naive libraries included spiked-in Jurkat TCR RNA (over nine copies' worth), and this RNA is not part of the donor repertoire. When barcode sub-clustering was omitted, TCR diversity was inflated by chimeric consensus sequences, with chimeras reaching as high as 47%.

Libraries were prepared through PCR. The instrument was a NextSeq 500. Bulk TCR libraries were prepared as previously described, using TCR primers listed in Table S5. The Qiagen AllPrep DNA/RNA kit was used to purify total RNA. Before analysis, reads from multiple sequencing runs of one library were combined. As for the original processing: Reads were retained only if an exact TCR constant sequence was present, and the retained reads were trimmed to 150 nt and grouped according to their 12-nt molecular barcodes. Reads inside each barcode group were sub-clustered using a 15% Levenshtein threshold, and a quality-weighted consensus sequence was constructed for each RNA molecule. Non-functional sequences were discarded, and so were lower-count sequences lying one edit away from another sequence. On the basis of fitting two negative binomial distributions, barcode sub-clusters with fewer than 20% of the maximum read count were discarded. TCRdb reprocessed the public reads (quality trimming at Q25 with fastp, clone calling with MiXCR) and kept in-frame beta chains. Rows with one shared CDR3 protein collapse into an entry with the most common genes and DNA. It is TCRdb's table, rather than the study itself, that gives the V and J calls and clone size. A total of roughly 300,000 distinct CDR3 sequences appear in this sample, roughly 24% of them only once. Of the sample, 0.65% to 0.95% is held by the ten largest clones.

The CDR3, cysteine through phenylalanine, is 14 amino acids long. The only DNA kept is the CDR3, 42 bases in frame from the first base. As encoded in the germline V gene, CDR1 is SQVTM while CDR2 is ANQGSEA. Trimming at the junction amounts to 0 bases on V and 7 bases on J, and the germline ends lie 16 bases apart. The sample holds many counts of this clonotype. Its binding antigen is unknown. No clone much larger than this one lies a single base away; base qualities are absent. Libraries of naive CD8 T cells were built from around 18,000 to 910,000 sorted cells, with 10%, 30% or 50% of the purified RNA used. On a BD FACSAria II, naive CD8 T cells were FACS-sorted as CD8+CD4-CCR7+CD45RA+ and collected into RLT Plus buffer. To test detection sensitivity, Jurkat RNA equal to some 11 TCR copies was added to samples of about 17,000-1,100,000 naive CD8 T cells. Enrichment of CD8 T cells was performed with RosetteSep CD8+ T Cell Enrichment Cocktail and Ficoll-Paque, after which ACK red cell lysis was carried out.

The chain links TRBV29-1 with TRBJ2-7; no D gene call is confident. Sequencing was done on a sample of naive CD8+ T cells from blood, with Jurkat cell RNA spiked in. The sample's cell subset or site label, in plain terms: FACS-sorted CD8+CD4-CCR7+CD45RA+ naive T cells. The receptor was derived from a human donor in good health. Some libraries in this study had Jurkat cell RNA spiked in. The CDR3 loop reads CSVEDSSTAWEQYF. The DNA sequence is as follows: TGCAGCGTTGAAGATAGCTCCACGGCTTGGGAGCAGTACTTC.